This TCR beta chain was sequenced in a study of blood T cell repertoires in COVID-19. About the research overall: Acute and convalescent COVID-19 samples came from the United States, Italy and Spain. The cDNA or gDNA used as material had been derived from T cells, B-cell-depleted T cells, or PBMCs.

Germline CDR1 and CDR2: LNHNV and YYDKDF (reference sequence). Trimming cost V 5 bases and J 1 base; bases outside gene matches: 14. The CDR3 length is 19 residues. Per the original methods: The authors estimated nucleated cell counts from reference gene primer amplification. The table came from immunoSEQ multiplex PCR; TCRdb's copy has only in-frame clones and leaves some out. V and J calls and clone size are copied from that table; D and trimming were computed from the DNA. The sample holds roughly 200,000 clones, about 88% seen once. This receptor was identified in a man younger than 35 with active or convalescent COVID-19. Sequenced material: peripheral blood. V and J are TRBV15 and TRBJ2-3, with TRBD2 matching 11 bases. The CDR3 sequence is CATSARSTSGVIGTDTQYF. The CDR3 DNA reads TGTGCCACCAGCGCTCGGTCGACTAGCGGGGTTATAGGCACAGATACGCAGTATTTT.